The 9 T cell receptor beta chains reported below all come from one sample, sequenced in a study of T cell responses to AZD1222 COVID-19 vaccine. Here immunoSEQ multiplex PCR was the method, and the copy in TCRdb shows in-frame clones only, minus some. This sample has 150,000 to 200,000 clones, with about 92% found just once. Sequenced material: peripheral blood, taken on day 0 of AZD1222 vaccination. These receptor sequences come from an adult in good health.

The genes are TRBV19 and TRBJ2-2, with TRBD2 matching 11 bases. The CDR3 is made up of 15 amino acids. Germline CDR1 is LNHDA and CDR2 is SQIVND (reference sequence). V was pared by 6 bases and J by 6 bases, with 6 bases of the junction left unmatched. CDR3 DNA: TGTGCCAGTAGCCAACTAGCGGGGGTCGCCGGGGAGCTGTTTTTT. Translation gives CASSQLAGVAGELFF.

The CDR3 bases are TGTGCCAGCAGTTACTTGGAAAAGGACAGGGAGGGCCAGTACTTC. This gives the protein CASSYLEKDREGQYF. The chain is built from TRBV6-2 or TRBV6-3 and TRBJ2-5; tentative D call: TRBD1 (8 bases). The V and J ends lost 1 base and 10 bases respectively, with 19 bases between them. The CDR3 is 15 residues long. Germline-derived CDR1 and CDR2 are MNHEY and SVGEGT.

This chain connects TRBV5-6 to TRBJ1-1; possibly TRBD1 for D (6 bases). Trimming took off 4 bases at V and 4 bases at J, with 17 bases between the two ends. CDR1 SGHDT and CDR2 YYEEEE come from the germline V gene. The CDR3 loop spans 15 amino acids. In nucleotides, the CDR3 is TGTGCCAGCAGCCCCGGGGGGGCGCGTCGCACTGAAGCTTTCTTT. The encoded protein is CASSPGGARRTEAFF. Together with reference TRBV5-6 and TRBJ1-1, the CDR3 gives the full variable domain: DAGVTQSPTHLIKTRGQQVTLRCSPKSGHDTVSWYQQALGQGPQFIFQYYEEEERQRGNFPDRFSGHQFPNYSSELNVNALLLGDSALYLCASSPGGARRTEAFFGQGTRLTVV.

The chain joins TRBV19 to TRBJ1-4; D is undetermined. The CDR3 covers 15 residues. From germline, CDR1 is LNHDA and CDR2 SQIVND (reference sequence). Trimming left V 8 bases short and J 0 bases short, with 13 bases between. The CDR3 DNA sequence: TGTGCCAGTGGGAGGAGTAGTGCAACTAATGAAAAACTGTTTTTT. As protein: CASGRSSATNEKLFF.

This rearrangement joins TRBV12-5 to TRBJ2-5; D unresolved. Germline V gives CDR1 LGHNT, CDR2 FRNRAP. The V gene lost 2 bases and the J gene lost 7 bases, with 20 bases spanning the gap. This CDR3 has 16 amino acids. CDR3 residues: CASGLTFDPNRRTQYF. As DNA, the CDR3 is TGTGCTAGTGGTTTGACCTTTGACCCCAATAGGCGGACCCAGTACTTC.

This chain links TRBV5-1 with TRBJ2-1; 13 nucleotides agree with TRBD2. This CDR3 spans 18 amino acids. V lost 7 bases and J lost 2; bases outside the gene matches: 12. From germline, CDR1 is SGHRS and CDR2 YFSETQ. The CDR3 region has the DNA TGCGCCAGCTCCGGCCCGGGGACTAGCGGGGTTGCCTACAATGAGCAGTTCTTC. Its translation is CASSGPGTSGVAYNEQFF. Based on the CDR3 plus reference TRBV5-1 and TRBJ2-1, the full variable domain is KAGVTQTPRYLIKTRGQQVTLSCSPISGHRSVSWYQQTPGQGLQFLFEYFSETQRNKGNFPGRFSGRQFSNSRSEMNVSTLELGDSALYLCASSGPGTSGVAYNEQFFGPGTRLTVL.

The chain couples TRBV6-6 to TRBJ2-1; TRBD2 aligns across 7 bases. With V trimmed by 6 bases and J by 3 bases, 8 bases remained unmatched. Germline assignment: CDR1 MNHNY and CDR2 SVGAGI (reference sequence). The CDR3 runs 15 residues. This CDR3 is CASRPSGVLYNEQFF. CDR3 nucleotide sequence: TGTGCCAGCAGACCAAGCGGGGTCCTCTACAATGAGCAGTTCTTC.

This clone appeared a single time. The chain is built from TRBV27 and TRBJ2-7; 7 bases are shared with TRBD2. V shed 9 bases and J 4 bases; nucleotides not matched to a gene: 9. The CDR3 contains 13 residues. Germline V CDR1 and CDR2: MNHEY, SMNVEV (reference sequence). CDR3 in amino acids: CASRGGTVYEQYF. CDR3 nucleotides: TGTGCCAGTCGCGGGGGTACCGTTTACGAGCAGTACTTC.

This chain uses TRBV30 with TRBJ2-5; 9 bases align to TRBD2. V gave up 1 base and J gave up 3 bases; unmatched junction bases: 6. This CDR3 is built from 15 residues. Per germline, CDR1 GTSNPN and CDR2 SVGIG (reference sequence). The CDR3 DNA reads TGTGCCTGGAGTGAATGGCTAGCGGGAAAAGAGACCCAGTACTTC. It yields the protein CAWSEWLAGKETQYF.